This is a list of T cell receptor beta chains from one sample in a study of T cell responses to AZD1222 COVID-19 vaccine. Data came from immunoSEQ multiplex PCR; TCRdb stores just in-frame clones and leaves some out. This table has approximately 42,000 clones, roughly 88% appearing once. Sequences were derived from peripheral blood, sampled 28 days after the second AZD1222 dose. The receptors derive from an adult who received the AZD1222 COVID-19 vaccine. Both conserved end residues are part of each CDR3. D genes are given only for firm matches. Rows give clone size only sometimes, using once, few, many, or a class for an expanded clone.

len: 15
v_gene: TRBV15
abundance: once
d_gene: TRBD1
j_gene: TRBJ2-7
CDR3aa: CATSRGGQGSYEQYF
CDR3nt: TGTGCCACCAGCAGAGGGGGACAGGGATCCTACGAGCAGTACTTC

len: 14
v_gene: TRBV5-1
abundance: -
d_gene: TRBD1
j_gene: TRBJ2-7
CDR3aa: CASSLEQGAYEQYF
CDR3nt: TGCGCCAGCAGCTTGGAACAGGGGGCGTACGAGCAGTACTTC

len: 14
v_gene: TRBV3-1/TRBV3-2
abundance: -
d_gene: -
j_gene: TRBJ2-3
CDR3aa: CASSPPGFPDTQYF
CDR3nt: TGTGCCAGCAGCCCCCCGGGGTTCCCCGATACGCAGTATTTT

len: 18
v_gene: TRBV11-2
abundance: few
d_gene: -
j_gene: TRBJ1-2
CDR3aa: CASSSIGARRRDHYGYTF
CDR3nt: TGTGCCAGCAGCTCCATTGGGGCCAGACGGAGGGATCACTATGGCTACACCTTC

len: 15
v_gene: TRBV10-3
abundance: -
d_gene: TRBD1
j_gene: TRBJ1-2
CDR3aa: CAISLSGTGNDGYTF
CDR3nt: TGTGCCATCAGCCTATCCGGGACAGGGAACGATGGCTACACCTTC

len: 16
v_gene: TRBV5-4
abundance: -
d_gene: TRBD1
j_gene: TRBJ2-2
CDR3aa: CASSLAGTGGGGELFF
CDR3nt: TGTGCCAGCAGCTTGGCGGGGACAGGGGGCGGCGGGGAGCTGTTTTTT

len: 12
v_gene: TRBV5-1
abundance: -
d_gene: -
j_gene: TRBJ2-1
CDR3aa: CASSSDYREQFF
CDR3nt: TGCGCCAGCAGCTCGGACTATAGGGAGCAGTTCTTC

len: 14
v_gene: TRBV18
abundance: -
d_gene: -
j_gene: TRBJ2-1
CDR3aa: CASSPPGVAHEQFF
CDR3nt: TGTGCCAGCTCACCACCGGGGGTAGCCCATGAGCAGTTCTTC

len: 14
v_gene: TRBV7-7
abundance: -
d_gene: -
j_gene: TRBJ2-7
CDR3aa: CASSPDLGVYEQYF
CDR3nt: TGTGCCAGCAGCCCCGATCTCGGGGTTTACGAGCAGTACTTC

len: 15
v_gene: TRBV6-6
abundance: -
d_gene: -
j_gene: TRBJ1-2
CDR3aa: CASSYSLKSHYGYTF
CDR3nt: TGTGCCAGCAGTTACTCATTGAAGTCCCACTATGGCTACACCTTC

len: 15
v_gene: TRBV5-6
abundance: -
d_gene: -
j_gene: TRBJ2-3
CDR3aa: CASSRPGVGGDTQYF
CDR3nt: TGTGCCAGCAGCCGGCCGGGAGTGGGTGGGGATACGCAGTATTTT

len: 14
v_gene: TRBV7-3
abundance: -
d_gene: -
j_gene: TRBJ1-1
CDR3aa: CASSLIGGGTEAFF
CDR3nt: TGTGCCAGCAGCTTAATAGGCGGGGGGACTGAAGCTTTCTTT

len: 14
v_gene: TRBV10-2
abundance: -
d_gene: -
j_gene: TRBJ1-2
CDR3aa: CASSASAAGAGYTF
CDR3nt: TGCGCCAGCAGTGCTAGTGCCGCTGGGGCCGGCTACACCTTC

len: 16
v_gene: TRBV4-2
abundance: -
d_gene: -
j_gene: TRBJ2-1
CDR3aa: CASSPAFLGDNNEQFF
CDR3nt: TGTGCCAGCAGCCCAGCTTTTTTAGGGGATAACAATGAGCAGTTCTTC

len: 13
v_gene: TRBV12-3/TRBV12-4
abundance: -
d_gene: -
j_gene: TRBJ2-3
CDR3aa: CASRTLRRDTQYF
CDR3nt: TGTGCCAGCCGTACCCTACGAAGGGATACGCAGTATTTT

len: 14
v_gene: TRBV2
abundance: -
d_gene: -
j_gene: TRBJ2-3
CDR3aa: CASSETASTDTQYF
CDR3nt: TGTGCCAGCAGTGAGACAGCTAGCACAGATACGCAGTATTTT

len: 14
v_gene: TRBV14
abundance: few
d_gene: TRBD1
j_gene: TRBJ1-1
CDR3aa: CASSRGGGLAEAFF
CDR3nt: TGTGCCAGCAGCCGGGGAGGGGGCTTGGCTGAAGCTTTCTTT

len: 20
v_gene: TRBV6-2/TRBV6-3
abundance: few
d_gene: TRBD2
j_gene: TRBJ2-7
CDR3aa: CASSYPGTLAGGRSSYEQYF
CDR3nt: TGTGCCAGCAGTTACCCTGGGACACTAGCGGGAGGCCGAAGCTCCTACGAGCAGTACTTC

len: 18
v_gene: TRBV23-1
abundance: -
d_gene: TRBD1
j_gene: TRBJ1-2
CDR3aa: CASSHIPPPGQGTYGYTF
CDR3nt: TGCGCCAGCAGTCACATCCCCCCCCCGGGACAGGGTACCTATGGCTACACCTTC

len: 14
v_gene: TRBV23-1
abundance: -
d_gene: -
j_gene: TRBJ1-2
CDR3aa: CASSLPGQVYGYTF
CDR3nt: TGCGCCAGCAGTCTCCCGGGACAAGTCTATGGCTACACCTTC

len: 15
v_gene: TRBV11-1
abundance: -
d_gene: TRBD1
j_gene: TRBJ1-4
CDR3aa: CASRLSRDRGEKLFF
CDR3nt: TGTGCCAGCAGACTAAGCCGAGACAGGGGTGAAAAACTGTTTTTT

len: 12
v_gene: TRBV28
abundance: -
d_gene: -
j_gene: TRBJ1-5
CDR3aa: CASSSGDQPQHF
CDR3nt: TGTGCCAGCAGCTCGGGAGATCAGCCCCAGCATTTT

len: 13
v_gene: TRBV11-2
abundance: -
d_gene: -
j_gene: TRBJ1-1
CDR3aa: CASSLERYTEAFF
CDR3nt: TGTGCCAGCAGCTTAGAAAGGTACACTGAAGCTTTCTTT

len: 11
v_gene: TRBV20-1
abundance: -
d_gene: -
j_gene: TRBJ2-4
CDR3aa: CSYGQKNIQYF
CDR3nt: TGCAGTTACGGACAGAAAAACATTCAGTACTTC

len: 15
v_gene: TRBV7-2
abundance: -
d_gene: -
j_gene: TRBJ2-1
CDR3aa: CASNLGVGRDNEQFF
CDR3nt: TGTGCCAGCAACTTAGGGGTCGGGCGAGACAATGAGCAGTTCTTC

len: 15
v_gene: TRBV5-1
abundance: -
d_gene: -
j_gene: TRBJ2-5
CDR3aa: CASSLAGPSSETQYF
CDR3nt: TGCGCCAGCAGCTTGGCGGGCCCTTCAAGTGAGACCCAGTACTTC

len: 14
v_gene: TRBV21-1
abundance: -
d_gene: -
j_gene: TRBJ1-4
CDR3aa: CASSPEGVDEKLFF
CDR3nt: TGTGCCAGCAGCCCCGAGGGGGTGGATGAAAAACTGTTTTTT

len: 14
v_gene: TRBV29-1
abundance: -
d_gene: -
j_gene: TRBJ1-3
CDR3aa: CSVGLGPGAHTIYF
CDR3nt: TGCAGCGTTGGATTGGGGCCGGGGGCGCACACCATATATTTT

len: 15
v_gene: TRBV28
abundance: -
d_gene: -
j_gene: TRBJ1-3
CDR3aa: CASSTVGLSGNTIYF
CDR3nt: TGTGCCAGCAGCACTGTCGGCCTCTCTGGAAACACCATATATTTT

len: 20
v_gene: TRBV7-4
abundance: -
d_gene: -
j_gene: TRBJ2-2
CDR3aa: CASSLYRGLLAGCGTGELFF
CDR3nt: TGTGCCAGCAGCTTATACAGGGGGCTACTAGCGGGATGTGGCACCGGGGAGCTGTTTTTT

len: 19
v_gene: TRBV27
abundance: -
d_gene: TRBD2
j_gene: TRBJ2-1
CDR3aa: CASSLTPGTSGRVTNEQFF
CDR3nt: TGTGCCAGCAGTTTAACCCCCGGGACTAGCGGGAGGGTGACTAATGAGCAGTTCTTC

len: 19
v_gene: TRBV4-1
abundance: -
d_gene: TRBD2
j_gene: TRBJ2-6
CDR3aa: CASSRDLAGLSSGANVLTF
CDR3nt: TGCGCCAGCAGCCGAGACCTAGCGGGACTAAGCTCTGGGGCCAACGTCCTGACTTTC

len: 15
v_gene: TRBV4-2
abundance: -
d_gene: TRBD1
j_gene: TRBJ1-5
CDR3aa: CASSQTGGSNQPQHF
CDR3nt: TGTGCCAGCAGCCAAACAGGGGGCTCGAATCAGCCCCAGCATTTT

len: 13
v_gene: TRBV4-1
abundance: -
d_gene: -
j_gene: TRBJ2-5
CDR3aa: CASSQGLGETQYF
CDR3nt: TGCGCCAGCAGCCAAGGGCTAGGGGAGACCCAGTACTTC

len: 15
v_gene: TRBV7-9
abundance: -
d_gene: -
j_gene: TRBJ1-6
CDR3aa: CASSLASGHNSPLHF
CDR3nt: TGTGCCAGCAGCTTAGCGTCAGGGCATAATTCACCCCTCCACTTT

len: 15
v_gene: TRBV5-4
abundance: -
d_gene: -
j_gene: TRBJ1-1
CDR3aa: CASSYQFGGNTEAFF
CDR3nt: TGTGCCAGCAGCTACCAATTTGGGGGGAACACTGAAGCTTTCTTT

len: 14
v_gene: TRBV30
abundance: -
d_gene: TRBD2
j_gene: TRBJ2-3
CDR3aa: CAWNGGAGGTTQYF
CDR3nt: TGTGCCTGGAACGGGGGAGCGGGAGGAACGACGCAGTATTTT

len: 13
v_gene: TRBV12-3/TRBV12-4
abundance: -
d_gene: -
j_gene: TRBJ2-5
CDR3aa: CASSLGRVGTQYF
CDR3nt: TGTGCCAGCAGTTTAGGCAGGGTCGGGACCCAGTACTTC

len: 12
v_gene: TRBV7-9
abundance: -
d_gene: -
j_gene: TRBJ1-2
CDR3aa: CASVRGEYGYTF
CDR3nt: TGTGCCAGCGTCAGGGGAGAGTATGGCTACACCTTC

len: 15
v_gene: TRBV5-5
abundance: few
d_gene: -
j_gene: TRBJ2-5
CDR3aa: CASSFSPREQETQYF
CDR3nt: TGTGCCAGCAGCTTCTCCCCCAGGGAACAAGAGACCCAGTACTTC

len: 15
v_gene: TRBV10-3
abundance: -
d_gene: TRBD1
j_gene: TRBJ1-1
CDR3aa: CAISESRGVNTEAFF
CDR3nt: TGTGCCATCAGTGAGTCCAGGGGGGTGAACACTGAAGCTTTCTTT

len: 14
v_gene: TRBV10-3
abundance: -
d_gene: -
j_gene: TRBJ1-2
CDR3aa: CAISGLGTEYGYTF
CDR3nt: TGTGCCATCAGTGGATTGGGTACAGAATATGGCTACACCTTC

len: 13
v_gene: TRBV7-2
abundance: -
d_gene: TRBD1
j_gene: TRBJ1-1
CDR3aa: CASSLSGGAVAFF
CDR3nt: TGTGCCAGCAGCTTATCAGGGGGCGCGGTAGCTTTCTTT

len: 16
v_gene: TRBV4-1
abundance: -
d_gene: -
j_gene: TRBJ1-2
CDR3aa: CASSQDQRGAPYGYTF
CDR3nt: TGCGCCAGCAGCCAAGATCAGAGGGGGGCGCCCTATGGCTACACCTTC